This T cell receptor beta chain was recovered during a study of blood T cell repertoires in COVID-19. Study-level information: The United States, Italy and Spain were the sources of the acute and convalescent COVID-19 samples.

Followed over time, Seattle patients had been enrolled while infection was active. Libraries were prepared by immunoSEQ multiplex PCR; TCRdb keeps only in-frame clonotypes and omits some of them. The sample has about 350,000 clones, 70% to 90% seen once. This CDR3 spans 15 amino acids. CDR1 is MNHEY, CDR2 SVGEGT, per germline. Trimming at V came to 6 bases and at J to 9 bases, leaving 9 bases not matched to a gene. The count of this clone is one. The rearrangement uses TRBV6-2 or TRBV6-3 and TRBJ2-1; 12 bases fit TRBD2. The receptor comes from a woman in her fifties or sixties with COVID-19, enrolled during active disease. The source material was peripheral blood. The CDR3 loop reads CASSLGASGGGEQFF. The DNA for the CDR3 is TGTGCCAGCAGCTTAGGAGCTAGCGGGGGGGGTGAGCAGTTCTTC.